These 27 T cell receptor beta chains originate from one sample sequenced in a study of T cells in Graves' hyperthyroidism and ophthalmopathy. TCR beta CDR3 region amplification was performed from RNA transcripts. HTBI primers were used for first-round RT-PCR of the TCR CDR3. TCRdb ran MiXCR on the multiplex PCR reads and lists one entry per CDR3 protein. The sample includes 650,000 to 750,000 distinct CDR3 sequences, 13% to 15% seen only once; the top ten take about a tenth. Sequencing input: blood. The receptors were gathered from a woman aged 18-30 years with Graves' hyperthyroidism.

This clonotype was counted ten times or more. The rearrangement uses TRBV4-1 and TRBJ2-1, with 11 positions matching TRBD2. Trimming removed 1 base from V and 4 bases from J; junction bases left unmatched: 6. Germline assignment: CDR1 MGHRA and CDR2 YSYEKL. CDR3 length: 17 amino acids. The CDR3 loop reads CASSQGGLAETYNEQFF. CDR3 bases: TGCGCCAGCAGCCAAGGGGGACTAGCGGAGACGTACAATGAGCAGTTCTTC.

Details on this clonotype: A much larger clone lies one base from this, so it may be a read error. The chain couples TRBV18 to TRBJ1-1; D is undetermined. The germline CDR1 and CDR2 sequences are KGHSH and LQKENI. CDR3 length: 17 residues. The V and J ends lost 3 bases and 2 bases respectively, with 19 bases between them. CDR3 protein: CASSPTGSRRPNTEAFF. The CDR3 DNA follows: TGTGCCAGCTCACCGACCGGGAGCCGGCGCCCCAACACTGAAGCTTTCTTT.

The rearrangement uses TRBV12-3 or TRBV12-4 and TRBJ2-1, with TRBD2 matching 12 bases. V was clipped by 6 bases and J by 9 bases; unmatched bases: 15. CDR3 length: 17 residues. CDR3 bases: TGTGCCAGCAGCTCCGGGACTAGCGGGCAACGGTTAGGTGAGCAGTTCTTC. Encoded protein: CASSSGTSGQRLGEQFF.

This sequence joins TRBV5-6 and TRBJ2-4; 10 positions match TRBD2. CDR1 and CDR2 (germline): SGHDT, YYEEEE. The J segment lost 6 bases and the V segment lost 0 bases, leaving 9 bases of the junction unmatched. The CDR3 loop spans 17 amino acids. The CDR3 DNA is TGTGCCAGCAGCTTGGGGCTAGCGGGAGTTACATCAAACATTCAGTACTTC. It yields the protein CASSLGLAGVTSNIQYF.

A remark on this clonotype: A read error is possible here, since a much larger clone lies one base away. The CDR3 reads CASSLRGWAEDEQYF. The CDR3 DNA follows: TGTGCCAGCAGCTTAAGGGGGTGGGCCGAGGATGAGCAGTACTTC. The chain links TRBV7-8 to TRBJ2-7; D is perhaps TRBD1 (6 bases). V was clipped by 2 bases and J by 7 bases, with 18 bases between them. The CDR3 is made up of 15 amino acids. Germline lookup yields CDR1 SGHVS and CDR2 FQNEAQ.

This clonotype was observed a handful of times. V and J are TRBV6-2 or TRBV6-3 and TRBJ2-2, with TRBD1 matching over 9 bases. J lost 4 bases, V lost 6 bases, and 6 bases had no gene match. The CDR3 totals 15 residues. The germline CDR1 and CDR2 sequences are MNHEY and SVGEGT. Here the CDR3 reads CASRTGTGFTGELFF. CDR3 bases: TGTGCCAGCAGGACCGGGACAGGGTTCACCGGGGAGCTGTTTTTT.

This clonotype was counted many times. The chain has TRBV7-8 and TRBJ1-1; D is perhaps TRBD1 (5 bases). V was clipped by 2 bases and J by 6 bases, with 13 bases between them. The CDR3 is made up of 14 amino acids. CDR1 and CDR2 (germline): SGHVS, FQNEAQ. The CDR3, as DNA: TGTGCCAGCAGCTTAATTGAGGGGCCGGCTGAAGCTTTCTTT. It is translated as CASSLIEGPAEAFF.

There are many counts of this clonotype. The chain uses TRBV7-9 and TRBJ2-7; no clear D gene. V was shortened by 8 bases and J by 5 bases, with 16 bases between the two germline ends. The CDR3 is 13 residues long. Germline V gives CDR1 SEHNR, CDR2 FQNEAQ (reference sequence). CDR3 in amino acids: CASAATVADEQYF. The CDR3 bases are TGTGCCAGCGCCGCAACGGTCGCCGACGAGCAGTACTTC.

The gene calls are TRBV6-2 or TRBV6-3 and TRBJ2-2, with TRBD1 identical over 8 bases. The length of the CDR3 is 15 residues. V lost 5 bases to trimming and J lost 7 bases; unmatched junction nucleotides: 9. Germline loops: CDR1 MNHEY, CDR2 SVGEGT. CDR3 DNA sequence: TGTGCCAGCAGTCTTTCAGGGGGCGGAGGCGGGGAGCTGTTTTTT. Encoded protein: CASSLSGGGGGELFF.

This clonotype was seen many times. The V call is TRBV19, the J call TRBJ2-1; D unclear. In germline, CDR1 is LNHDA, CDR2 SQIVND (reference sequence). This CDR3 is built from 17 residues. Deletions cut 2 bases from V and 3 bases from J, with 17 bases between. As DNA, the CDR3 is TGTGCCAGTAGTATAACGTTGGGCAGGAACGTCTACAATGAGCAGTTCTTC. Protein sequence: CASSITLGRNVYNEQFF.

This clonotype was detected ten times or more. V gene TRBV27 combines with J gene TRBJ2-7, with 12 bases that match TRBD1. CDR1 and CDR2 (germline): MNHEY, SMNVEV (reference sequence). The CDR3 is 15 amino acids. V was clipped by 5 bases and J by 5 bases; unmatched bases: 7. DNA for the CDR3: TGTGCCAGCAGTGCGCCGGGACAGGGGGCCAACGAGCAGTACTTC. It yields the protein CASSAPGQGANEQYF.

The table lists this clonotype with a few counts. The chain combines TRBV20-1 with TRBJ2-3, with 8 bases matching TRBD2. Germline V gives CDR1 DFQATT, CDR2 SNEGSKA (reference sequence). The trim removed 5 bases at V and 1 base at J, leaving 14 bases unmatched. The CDR3 loop spans 17 amino acids. In nucleotides, the CDR3 is TGCAGTGCTCCTCACCTGGTAGCGGGAAAGGGCACAGATACGCAGTATTTT. This translates into CSAPHLVAGKGTDTQYF.

The rearrangement links TRBV9 to TRBJ2-1; D perhaps matches TRBD1 (6 bases). Trimming pared 0 bases from V and 7 bases from J, leaving 8 bases between. This CDR3 contains 13 residues. Germline CDR1 is SGDLS and CDR2 is YYNGEE. The CDR3 protein is CASSVGQGNEQFF. CDR3 coding DNA: TGTGCCAGCAGCGTAGGCCAGGGGAATGAGCAGTTCTTC.

This clonotype was seen ten or more times. The rearrangement uses TRBV18 and TRBJ1-2; D gene uncertain. The germline V gene has CDR1 KGHSH and CDR2 LQKENI. V lost 6 bases and J 8 bases, leaving 10 bases between the germline ends. The CDR3 is 11 amino acids. The CDR3 region is CASSPGAGYTF. The CDR3 DNA follows: TGTGCCAGCTCCCCAGGAGCGGGCTACACCTTC.

V gene TRBV7-2 combines with J gene TRBJ2-2; perhaps TRBD2 as D (6 bases). CDR3 length: 15 amino acids. Germline V gene data show CDR1 as SGHTA and CDR2 as FQGNSA. V was shortened by 3 bases and J by 4 bases, with 12 bases between the two germline ends. The CDR3 DNA follows: TGTGCCAGCAGCTTGGGTCTAGCGATCACCGGGGAGCTGTTTTTT. Translation: CASSLGLAITGELFF. Full variable domain (remainder filled in from reference TRBV7-2 and TRBJ2-2): GAGVSQSPSNKVTEKGKDVELRCDPISGHTALYWYRQSLGQGLEFLIYFQGNSAPDKSGLPSDRFSAERTGGSVSTLTIQRTQQEDSAVYLCASSLGLAITGELFFGEGSRLTVL.

The chain has TRBV6-1 and TRBJ2-7; D might be TRBD1 (5 bases). Between the trimmed V and J ends, which lost 1 base and 2 bases, there was a span of 15 bases. CDR1 MNHNS and CDR2 SASEGT come from the germline V gene. The CDR3 length is 16 residues. The CDR3 loop is CASSEEGPPRPYEQYF. As DNA, the CDR3 is TGTGCCAGCAGTGAAGAGGGGCCCCCTCGCCCCTACGAGCAGTACTTC.

Concerning this clonotype: This sequence may be a read error, since a much larger clone differs from it by one base. This chain links TRBV12-3 or TRBV12-4 with TRBJ1-2; D remains ambiguous. This CDR3 is built from 13 residues. Trimming shortened V by 7 bases and J by 7 bases, and 16 bases separated the two germline ends. The CDR3 reads CASTPAGRSGYTF. The CDR3 DNA follows: TGTGCCAGCACCCCAGCGGGGAGGAGTGGCTACACCTTC.

In this sample, this clonotype turned up a few times. The V and J genes are TRBV28 and TRBJ2-1, with TRBD2 identical over 7 bases. V dropped 2 bases and J dropped 3; count of bases not matched to a gene: 10. The CDR3 extends over 17 amino acids. From germline, CDR1 is MDHEN and CDR2 SYDVKM. CDR3 protein: CASSLIVAGVFYNEQFF. CDR3 in DNA: TGTGCCAGCAGTTTAATTGTCGCGGGAGTGTTCTACAATGAGCAGTTCTTC.

This clonotype was detected a few times. This rearrangement joins TRBV24-1 to TRBJ1-2, with a weak D call TRBD1 (5 bases). Trimming removed 2 bases at V and 4 bases at J, with 19 bases between. This CDR3 spans 17 amino acids. Germline V gives CDR1 KGHDR, CDR2 SFDVKD. Written as DNA, the CDR3 is TGTGCCACCAGTGATTATGGGGCAACAAAGGGGAGCTATGGCTACACCTTC. Protein: CATSDYGATKGSYGYTF.

This clonotype has more than one count but fewer than ten. V gene TRBV11-2 combines with J gene TRBJ2-3; tentatively, D is TRBD1 (6 bases). The CDR3 contains 16 residues. CDR1 and CDR2 from the germline V gene are SGHAT and FQNNGV. Trimming removed 1 base from V and 7 bases from J, with 18 bases in between. DNA of the CDR3: TGTGCCAGCAGCTTAGCAGGGGATATTTTCATCTATACGCAGTATTTT. Translated: CASSLAGDIFIYTQYF. The full variable domain, rest sourced from reference TRBV11-2 and TRBJ2-3, is EAGVAQSPRYKIIEKRQSVAFWCNPISGHATLYWYQQILGQGPKLLIQFQNNGVVDDSQLPKDRFSAERLKGVDSTLKIQPAKLEDSAVYLCASSLAGDIFIYTQYFGPGTRLTVL.

The chain joins TRBV18 to TRBJ2-4; no clear D. The CDR3 extends over 18 amino acids. V was pared by 3 bases and J by 7 bases, with 25 bases between. Germline lookup yields CDR1 KGHSH and CDR2 LQKENI. In nucleotides, the CDR3 is TGTGCCAGCTCACCCCCTAGTGGATTAGGCTCTAACTTGAACATTCAGTACTTC. It yields the protein CASSPPSGLGSNLNIQYF. Full variable domain (remainder filled in from reference TRBV18 and TRBJ2-4): NAGVMQNPRHLVRRRGQEARLRCSPMKGHSHVYWYRQLPEEGLKFMVYLQKENIIDESGMPKERFSAEFPKEGPSILRIQQVVRGDSAAYFCASSPPSGLGSNLNIQYFGAGTRLSVL.

Ten or more counts support this clonotype. The V and J genes are TRBV7-3 and TRBJ1-1, with 12 bases matching TRBD1. CDR3 length: 17 amino acids. The V segment lost 1 base and the J segment 7 bases; nucleotides outside the gene matches: 10. CDR1 and CDR2 (germline): SGHTA, FQGTGA. This CDR3 reads CASSLNPRGTGGGEAFF. In nucleotides, the CDR3 is TGTGCCAGCAGCTTAAACCCTAGGGGGACAGGGGGCGGTGAAGCTTTCTTT.

This clonotype was observed at least ten times. This sequence joins TRBV28 and TRBJ1-1; maybe TRBD1 (6 bases). Germline CDR1 MDHEN, CDR2 SYDVKM. This CDR3 has 16 amino acids. The ends were cut back, 1 base at V and 4 bases at J, with 16 bases in the middle. This CDR3 reads CASSLLVGGGTTEAFF. CDR3 in DNA: TGTGCCAGCAGTTTATTGGTAGGGGGAGGGACCACTGAAGCTTTCTTT.

This clonotype was picked up many times. The chain is built from TRBV5-1 and TRBJ1-1; unclear D gene. Germline V gene sequence: CDR1 SGHRS, CDR2 YFSETQ. Trimming removed 10 bases from V and 5 bases from J, with 9 bases in between. The CDR3 spans 10 residues. CDR3 sequence reads: CAPWGTEAFF. DNA for the CDR3: TGCGCCCCCTGGGGAACTGAAGCTTTCTTT.

The chain recombines TRBV6-1 with TRBJ2-1, with TRBD1 identical over 9 bases. This CDR3 is 14 amino acids long. CDR1 and CDR2 from the germline V gene are MNHNS and SASEGT. The ends lost 10 bases at V and 7 bases at J; junction bases unmatched: 11. DNA of the CDR3: TGTGCCACCATTAACAGGGGGCGGTGGAATGAGCAGTTCTTC. The encoded protein is CATINRGRWNEQFF.

This clonotype was observed at least ten times. V and J are TRBV7-3 and TRBJ2-3, with D unclear. Looked up from germline, CDR1 is SGHTA and CDR2 is FQGTGA. V was shortened by 4 bases and J by 2 bases, with 7 bases between the two germline ends. The CDR3 contains 13 residues. The CDR3 region has the DNA TGTGCCAGCAGCTCCAGATACACAGATACGCAGTATTTT. It codes for CASSSRYTDTQYF. The full variable domain, rest sourced from reference TRBV7-3 and TRBJ2-3, is GAGVSQTPSNKVTEKGKYVELRCDPISGHTALYWYRQSLGQGPEFLIYFQGTGAADDSGLPNDRFFAVRPEGSVSTLKIQRTERGDSAVYLCASSSRYTDTQYFGPGTRLTVL.

This clonotype has only a few counts. This may be a read error, as it is one base from a much larger clone. The chain employs TRBV2 and TRBJ1-2; D not resolved. This CDR3 is built from 13 residues. V was pared by 8 bases and J by 4 bases, with 14 bases between. The germline CDR1 and CDR2 sequences are SNHLY and FYNNEI. The CDR3 reads CASGPTDIYGYTF. DNA of the CDR3: TGTGCCAGCGGTCCTACAGATATCTATGGCTACACCTTC.